This T cell receptor (beta chain) was captured in a study of T cell repertoires in cytomegalovirus infection. About the research overall: A matching HLA type, together with CMV infection, was signaled by public TCR beta signatures.

Study results and limitations: HLA-C-restricted CMV-specific TCR beta clonotypes prevailed in the ex vivo response.

Using its own MiXCR run on the reads, TCRdb lists one record per CDR3 protein. The table records 100,000 or so distinct CDR3 sequences, 20% to 25% of them present only once. This clonotype showed up just a few times. Its antigen is currently unknown. Sequencing input: CD8+ T cells from PBMCs. The TCR sequence derives from a human donor in good health (CMV status not recorded). Some clones in this sample may be carry-over from other donors' samples.

CDR3 DNA sequence: TGTGCCAGCAGCTTAACGGATTTACCAGGGGTGGGCACTGAAGCTTTCTTT. Translated: CASSLTDLPGVGTEAFF. The chain couples TRBV7-6 to TRBJ1-1; D is possibly TRBD1 (6 bases). The length of the CDR3 is 17 residues. Between the trimmed V and J ends, which lost 2 bases and 4 bases, there was a span of 20 bases. Germline V gene data show CDR1 as SGHVS and CDR2 as FNYEAQ.